This TCR beta chain stems from a study of shared clonotypes between healthy human individuals. CDR1 and CDR2 from the germline V gene are SGHNT and YYREEE (reference sequence). The CDR3 has 13 residues. V dropped 2 bases and J dropped 8 bases, with 11 bases sitting between them. Produced via immunoSEQ multiplex PCR; TCRdb's table is partial and in-frame only. The table lists approximately 710,000 clones, roughly 88% of them singletons. The chain recombines TRBV5-4 with TRBJ2-1; D not resolved. Specimen: memory CD8+ T cells from PBMCs. Subset meaning: CD45RO+ cells pooled with CCR7-negative TemRA cells. The receptor comes from a young man in good health. Some clones in this sample may be carry-over from other donors' samples. The CDR3 DNA reads as TGTGCCAGCAGCTTTGACCCATCGGATGAGCAGTTCTTC. Its protein is CASSFDPSDEQFF.